This T cell receptor (beta chain) was observed in a study of blood T cells in healthy people across ages. Whole-study findings and limits: Those diversity estimates obtained from one million T cells were thought to be underestimates.

About this clonotype: No antigen is known for it.

V lost 3 bases and J lost 4, with 9 bases in between. From germline, CDR1 is SGHTA and CDR2 FQGNSA. The CDR3 covers 13 residues. The use of a sample-barcoded 5' primer and a J-beta primer mix characterized a second PCR of roughly 6 to 12 cycles. Each cDNA molecule carried a tag from a template-switch adaptor that contained 12 random nucleotides. TCRdb re-derived calls from the 5' RACE reads in MiXCR, one entry per CDR3 protein. The sample includes about 540,000 distinct CDR3 sequences, 24% of them seen just once. These records were also assigned to another study, of T cells of mothers and their children. That source adds: Three healthy Caucasian mothers and their six children donated. Each child gave a few million TCR beta CDR3 reads (each mother, over 8.5 million).

The TCR comes from a boy between 10 and 17 years old in good health. The sample was blood. The rearrangement joins TRBV7-2 to TRBJ2-5; D call uncertain. CDR3 nucleotides: TGTGCCAGCAGCTTCGGACCGTTAGAGACCCAGTACTTC. Translated: CASSFGPLETQYF.